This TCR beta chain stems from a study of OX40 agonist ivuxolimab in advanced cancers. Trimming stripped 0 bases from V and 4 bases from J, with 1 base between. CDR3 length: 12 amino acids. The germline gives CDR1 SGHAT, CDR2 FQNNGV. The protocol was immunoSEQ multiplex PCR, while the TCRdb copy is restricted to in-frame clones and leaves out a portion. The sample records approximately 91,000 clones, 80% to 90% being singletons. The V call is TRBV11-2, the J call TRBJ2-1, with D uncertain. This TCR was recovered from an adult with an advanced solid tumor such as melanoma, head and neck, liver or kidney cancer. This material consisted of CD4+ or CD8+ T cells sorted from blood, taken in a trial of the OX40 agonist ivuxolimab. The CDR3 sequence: CASSLEYNEQFF. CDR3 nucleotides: TGTGCCAGCAGCTTAGAGTACAATGAGCAGTTCTTC.